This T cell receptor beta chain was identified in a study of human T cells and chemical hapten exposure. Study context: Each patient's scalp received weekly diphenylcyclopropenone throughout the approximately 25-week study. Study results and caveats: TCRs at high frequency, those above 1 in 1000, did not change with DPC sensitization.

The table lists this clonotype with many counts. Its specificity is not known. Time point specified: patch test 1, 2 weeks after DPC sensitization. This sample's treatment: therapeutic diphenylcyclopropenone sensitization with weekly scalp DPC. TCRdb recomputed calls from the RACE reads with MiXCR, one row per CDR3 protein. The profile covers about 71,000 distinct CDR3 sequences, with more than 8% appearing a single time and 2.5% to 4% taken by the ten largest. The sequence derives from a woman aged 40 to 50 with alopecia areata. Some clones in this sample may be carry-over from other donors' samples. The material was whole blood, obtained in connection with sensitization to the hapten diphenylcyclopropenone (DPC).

In DNA form, the CDR3 reads TGTGCCAGCAGCCGACCGGCGGGGACGGTCAGCACAGATACGCAGTATTTT. Amino acids: CASSRPAGTVSTDTQYF. The chain carries TRBV3-1 and TRBJ2-3, with D perhaps TRBD2 (6 bases). CDR3 length equals 17 residues. The V end lost 4 bases, the J end lost 0 bases, and 17 bases lay between the germline ends. CDR1 is LGHDT and CDR2 is YNNKEL in the germline V gene (reference sequence).